The rows below give T cell receptor beta chains drawn from one sample of a study of cytomegalovirus exposure and HLA in healthy donors. The protocol was immunoSEQ multiplex PCR, while the TCRdb copy is restricted to in-frame clones and leaves out a portion. The data contain 90,000 to 150,000 clones, around nine tenths of them singletons. The specimen sequenced was PBMCs. The source of these receptors is a woman younger than 30 in good health and CMV-seropositive. Both conserved end residues are part of each CDR3. The order of the fields is J gene, V gene, clone size, D gene, CDR3 protein, CDR3 DNA. D genes are given only for firm matches. Some rows have no size entry. The others give once, few or many, or a class for an expanded clone.

j_call: TRBJ2-6; v_call: TRBV9; clone_size: NA; d_call: NA; cdr3_aa: CASSVGRNGANVLTF; cdr3_nt: TGTGCCAGCAGCGTAGGGAGGAACGGGGCCAACGTCCTGACTTTC
j_call: TRBJ1-4; v_call: TRBV2; clone_size: NA; d_call: NA; cdr3_aa: CASRIGGLREKLFF; cdr3_nt: TGTGCCAGCAGGATAGGGGGTTTGAGGGAAAAACTGTTTTTT
j_call: TRBJ2-5; v_call: TRBV2; clone_size: NA; d_call: NA; cdr3_aa: CASSIRRERETQYF; cdr3_nt: TGTGCCAGCAGTATTAGGCGGGAACGGGAGACCCAGTACTTC
j_call: TRBJ2-7; v_call: TRBV4-3; clone_size: NA; d_call: TRBD2; cdr3_aa: CASSQDLIAGGPETSYEQYF; cdr3_nt: TGCGCCAGCAGCCAAGATCTTATAGCGGGAGGCCCCGAAACCAGTTACGAGCAGTACTTC
j_call: TRBJ2-7; v_call: TRBV27; clone_size: NA; d_call: NA; cdr3_aa: CASSSHSIGSSYEQYF; cdr3_nt: TGTGCCAGCAGTTCCCACAGCATTGGATCCTCCTACGAGCAGTACTTC
j_call: TRBJ1-2; v_call: TRBV30; clone_size: NA; d_call: NA; cdr3_aa: CASPEPNYGYTF; cdr3_nt: TGTGCCTCGCCGGAGCCGAACTATGGCTACACCTTC
j_call: TRBJ1-2; v_call: TRBV12-5; clone_size: once; d_call: NA; cdr3_aa: CASGLVWQGTHNYGYTF; cdr3_nt: TGTGCTAGTGGTTTGGTATGGCAGGGGACCCACAACTATGGCTACACCTTC
j_call: TRBJ2-1; v_call: TRBV5-5; clone_size: NA; d_call: NA; cdr3_aa: CASRAAGSSRQSYNEQFF; cdr3_nt: TGTGCCAGCAGGGCGGCCGGGAGTAGCAGACAATCTTACAATGAGCAGTTCTTC
j_call: TRBJ1-1; v_call: TRBV30; clone_size: NA; d_call: NA; cdr3_aa: CAWSTGGPPEAFF; cdr3_nt: TGTGCCTGGAGTACGGGGGGACCTCCTGAAGCTTTCTTT
j_call: TRBJ1-1; v_call: TRBV5-8; clone_size: NA; d_call: NA; cdr3_aa: CASSLLRRSTEAFF; cdr3_nt: TGTGCCAGCAGCTTGTTAAGGAGGTCCACTGAAGCTTTCTTT
j_call: TRBJ2-7; v_call: TRBV4-1; clone_size: NA; d_call: NA; cdr3_aa: CASSQTLTYEQYF; cdr3_nt: TGCGCCAGCAGCCAGACTCTGACCTACGAGCAGTACTTC
j_call: TRBJ1-2; v_call: TRBV27; clone_size: NA; d_call: NA; cdr3_aa: CASSPAGVGRGYTF; cdr3_nt: TGTGCCAGCAGTCCCGCCGGGGTTGGAAGGGGCTACACCTTC
j_call: TRBJ2-1; v_call: TRBV6-6; clone_size: NA; d_call: NA; cdr3_aa: CASSYEVDYNEQFF; cdr3_nt: TGTGCCAGCAGTTACGAGGTCGATTACAATGAGCAGTTCTTC
j_call: TRBJ2-7; v_call: TRBV19; clone_size: NA; d_call: TRBD2; cdr3_aa: CARKRDDYEQYF; cdr3_nt: TGTGCCAGAAAGCGGGACGACTACGAGCAGTACTTC
j_call: TRBJ1-5; v_call: TRBV19; clone_size: NA; d_call: NA; cdr3_aa: CASSIGRPSGEVNQPQHF; cdr3_nt: TGTGCCAGTAGTATCGGCCGCCCTTCCGGGGAGGTCAATCAGCCCCAGCATTTT
j_call: TRBJ1-2; v_call: TRBV4-1; clone_size: once; d_call: TRBD1; cdr3_aa: CASSQDDREILNGYTF; cdr3_nt: TGCGCCAGCAGCCAAGACGACAGGGAAATTTTAAATGGCTACACCTTC
j_call: TRBJ1-2; v_call: TRBV5-1; clone_size: NA; d_call: NA; cdr3_aa: CASSLGQIRGYTF; cdr3_nt: TGCGCCAGCAGCTTGGGACAGATCAGGGGCTACACCTTC
j_call: TRBJ2-1; v_call: TRBV5-4; clone_size: NA; d_call: TRBD2; cdr3_aa: CASSRSGRIHNEQFF; cdr3_nt: TGTGCCAGCAGCAGAAGCGGGAGAATTCACAATGAGCAGTTCTTC
j_call: TRBJ2-7; v_call: TRBV7-2; clone_size: NA; d_call: NA; cdr3_aa: CASSLNTGPSYEQYF; cdr3_nt: TGTGCCAGCAGCTTAAATACAGGCCCATCCTACGAGCAGTACTTC
j_call: TRBJ2-7; v_call: TRBV4-1; clone_size: NA; d_call: NA; cdr3_aa: CASSHVEETREQYF; cdr3_nt: TGCGCCAGCAGCCACGTAGAGGAGACGAGGGAGCAGTACTTC
j_call: TRBJ2-1; v_call: TRBV4-2; clone_size: NA; d_call: NA; cdr3_aa: CASSQSGGDYLNLHNEQFF; cdr3_nt: TGTGCCAGCAGCCAATCAGGAGGGGATTATTTAAATCTGCACAATGAGCAGTTCTTC
j_call: TRBJ2-5; v_call: TRBV6-6; clone_size: NA; d_call: NA; cdr3_aa: CASRGDSSTQYF; cdr3_nt: TGTGCCAGCAGGGGAGATTCGTCGACCCAGTACTTC
j_call: TRBJ2-1; v_call: TRBV5-4; clone_size: NA; d_call: TRBD2; cdr3_aa: CASSYGLVVINEQFF; cdr3_nt: TGTGCCAGCAGTTACGGACTAGTAGTGATCAATGAGCAGTTCTTC
j_call: TRBJ1-1; v_call: TRBV27; clone_size: NA; d_call: NA; cdr3_aa: CASSLSAGGNTEAFF; cdr3_nt: TGTGCCAGCAGTTTGAGTGCAGGAGGAAACACTGAAGCTTTCTTT
j_call: TRBJ1-2; v_call: TRBV27; clone_size: once; d_call: NA; cdr3_aa: CASSPFEGNYGYTF; cdr3_nt: TGTGCCAGCAGTCCATTCGAGGGCAACTATGGCTACACCTTC
j_call: TRBJ2-7; v_call: TRBV30; clone_size: NA; d_call: TRBD1; cdr3_aa: CAWSALRRQGGEQYF; cdr3_nt: TGTGCCTGGAGTGCCCTCCGAAGACAGGGCGGCGAGCAGTACTTC
j_call: TRBJ1-3; v_call: TRBV18; clone_size: NA; d_call: TRBD1; cdr3_aa: CASSLDRAGNTIYF; cdr3_nt: TGTGCCAGCTCCCTGGACAGGGCTGGAAACACCATATATTTT
j_call: TRBJ2-7; v_call: TRBV7-2; clone_size: NA; d_call: NA; cdr3_aa: CASSLVLEHYEQYF; cdr3_nt: TGTGCCAGCAGCTTAGTACTAGAGCACTACGAGCAGTACTTC
j_call: TRBJ1-1; v_call: TRBV5-1; clone_size: NA; d_call: NA; cdr3_aa: CASSLEGQYTEAFF; cdr3_nt: TGCGCCAGCAGCTTGGAGGGGCAGTACACTGAAGCTTTCTTT
j_call: TRBJ1-1; v_call: TRBV5-4; clone_size: NA; d_call: TRBD1; cdr3_aa: CASSPSTGEVPFF; cdr3_nt: TGTGCCAGCAGCCCTAGTACAGGGGAGGTACCTTTCTTT
j_call: TRBJ2-3; v_call: TRBV9; clone_size: NA; d_call: NA; cdr3_aa: CASSGGTSSPTDTQYF; cdr3_nt: TGTGCCAGCAGCGGGGGAACTAGCTCCCCTACAGATACGCAGTATTTT
j_call: TRBJ2-4; v_call: TRBV7-9; clone_size: NA; d_call: NA; cdr3_aa: CASRDTAGNIQYF; cdr3_nt: TGTGCCAGCAGGGATACTGCAGGGAACATTCAGTACTTC
j_call: TRBJ2-3; v_call: TRBV4-1; clone_size: NA; d_call: NA; cdr3_aa: CASSPHSAAKDTQYF; cdr3_nt: TGCGCCAGCAGCCCCCATTCCGCGGCGAAAGATACGCAGTATTTT
j_call: TRBJ2-7; v_call: TRBV5-6; clone_size: NA; d_call: NA; cdr3_aa: CASSYLRDISYEQYF; cdr3_nt: TGTGCCAGCAGCTACCTCCGGGACATCTCCTACGAGCAGTACTTC
j_call: TRBJ1-5; v_call: TRBV7-9; clone_size: once; d_call: TRBD1; cdr3_aa: CASSAGGPGEPQHF; cdr3_nt: TGTGCCAGCAGTGCAGGGGGCCCTGGAGAGCCCCAGCATTTT
j_call: TRBJ1-5; v_call: TRBV5-5; clone_size: once; d_call: TRBD1; cdr3_aa: CASSSTGESNQPQHF; cdr3_nt: TGTGCCAGCAGCTCGACAGGGGAGAGCAATCAGCCCCAGCATTTT
j_call: TRBJ2-1; v_call: TRBV5-6; clone_size: once; d_call: TRBD2; cdr3_aa: CASSVLAGDVNEQFF; cdr3_nt: TGTGCCAGCAGCGTACTAGCGGGAGATGTTAATGAGCAGTTCTTC
j_call: TRBJ1-4; v_call: TRBV5-4; clone_size: once; d_call: TRBD1; cdr3_aa: CASSLNTGATYNEKLFF; cdr3_nt: TGTGCCAGCAGCCTAAACACAGGGGCTACTTATAATGAAAAACTGTTTTTT
j_call: TRBJ1-2; v_call: TRBV14; clone_size: NA; d_call: NA; cdr3_aa: CASSQDGWKGAGYTF; cdr3_nt: TGTGCCAGCAGCCAAGATGGGTGGAAAGGGGCTGGCTACACCTTC
j_call: TRBJ1-6; v_call: TRBV5-1; clone_size: NA; d_call: TRBD1; cdr3_aa: CASSNSDRSYNSPLHF; cdr3_nt: TGCGCCAGCAGCAACTCGGACAGGTCATATAATTCACCCCTCCACTTT
j_call: TRBJ1-2; v_call: TRBV27; clone_size: NA; d_call: NA; cdr3_aa: CASSRVGTGTIYGYTF; cdr3_nt: TGTGCCAGCTCCCGGGTGGGAACAGGGACGATTTATGGCTACACCTTC
j_call: TRBJ2-1; v_call: TRBV9; clone_size: NA; d_call: NA; cdr3_aa: CASSVAIAPRDEQFF; cdr3_nt: TGTGCCAGCAGCGTAGCCATAGCCCCGCGGGATGAGCAGTTCTTC
j_call: TRBJ2-1; v_call: TRBV5-5; clone_size: once; d_call: TRBD2; cdr3_aa: CASSSSVAGGGNEQFF; cdr3_nt: TGTGCCAGCAGCAGTTCGGTAGCGGGAGGAGGCAATGAGCAGTTCTTC
j_call: TRBJ1-1; v_call: TRBV30; clone_size: NA; d_call: TRBD1; cdr3_aa: CAWRTGFRNTEAFF; cdr3_nt: TGTGCCTGGAGGACAGGGTTTCGGAACACTGAAGCTTTCTTT
j_call: TRBJ2-7; v_call: TRBV9; clone_size: NA; d_call: TRBD1; cdr3_aa: CASSGRDRSSYEQYF; cdr3_nt: TGTGCCAGCAGCGGTAGGGACAGGAGTTCCTACGAGCAGTACTTC
j_call: TRBJ2-1; v_call: TRBV7-7; clone_size: NA; d_call: TRBD1; cdr3_aa: CASSRTGYNEQFF; cdr3_nt: TGTGCTAGCAGCAGGACAGGCTACAATGAGCAGTTCTTC
j_call: TRBJ1-3; v_call: TRBV30; clone_size: once; d_call: TRBD1; cdr3_aa: CAWSPGQGANTIYF; cdr3_nt: TGTGCCTGGAGTCCGGGCCAGGGGGCGAACACCATATATTTT
j_call: TRBJ2-3; v_call: TRBV27; clone_size: NA; d_call: NA; cdr3_aa: CASSFRLGGRTDTQYF; cdr3_nt: TGTGCCAGCAGTTTTAGATTGGGGGGTAGAACAGATACGCAGTATTTT
j_call: TRBJ2-5; v_call: TRBV25-1; clone_size: NA; d_call: NA; cdr3_aa: CASRKTGQETQYF; cdr3_nt: TGTGCCAGCAGGAAGACAGGACAAGAGACCCAGTACTTC
j_call: TRBJ2-1; v_call: TRBV7-9; clone_size: NA; d_call: NA; cdr3_aa: CASRIGGEAYNEQFF; cdr3_nt: TGTGCCAGCAGAATAGGGGGGGAAGCCTACAATGAGCAGTTCTTC
j_call: TRBJ1-2; v_call: TRBV14; clone_size: NA; d_call: TRBD1; cdr3_aa: CASSQGDRVYYGYTF; cdr3_nt: TGTGCCAGCAGCCAAGGGGACAGGGTATACTATGGCTACACCTTC
j_call: TRBJ2-7; v_call: TRBV11-2; clone_size: NA; d_call: TRBD1; cdr3_aa: CASSLTGSQYF; cdr3_nt: TGTGCCAGCAGCTTGACAGGGTCTCAGTACTTC
j_call: TRBJ2-7; v_call: TRBV14; clone_size: once; d_call: TRBD2; cdr3_aa: CASNSFGGGSSEQYF; cdr3_nt: TGTGCCAGCAACAGTTTCGGCGGGGGGTCCTCCGAGCAGTACTTC
j_call: TRBJ2-1; v_call: TRBV18; clone_size: NA; d_call: TRBD1; cdr3_aa: CASSPTGGAYNEQFF; cdr3_nt: TGTGCCAGCTCACCAACAGGGGGCGCTTACAATGAGCAGTTCTTC
j_call: TRBJ2-3; v_call: TRBV2; clone_size: NA; d_call: NA; cdr3_aa: CASRDYPDTQYF; cdr3_nt: TGTGCCAGCAGAGACTACCCCGATACGCAGTATTTT
j_call: TRBJ1-1; v_call: TRBV5-8; clone_size: NA; d_call: TRBD1; cdr3_aa: CASSRPGTGGHEAFF; cdr3_nt: TGTGCCAGCAGCCGTCCCGGGACAGGGGGCCATGAAGCTTTCTTT
j_call: TRBJ1-1; v_call: TRBV6-6; clone_size: NA; d_call: TRBD1; cdr3_aa: CASLQGGMNTEAFF; cdr3_nt: TGTGCCAGCCTACAGGGGGGCATGAACACTGAAGCTTTCTTT
j_call: TRBJ2-3; v_call: TRBV7-3; clone_size: NA; d_call: TRBD2; cdr3_aa: CASSLLAGPPTDTQYF; cdr3_nt: TGTGCCAGCAGCTTACTAGCGGGACCACCCACAGATACGCAGTATTTT
j_call: TRBJ2-3; v_call: TRBV9; clone_size: NA; d_call: TRBD2; cdr3_aa: CASSVANSGSSSDTQYF; cdr3_nt: TGTGCCAGCAGCGTAGCTAATAGCGGGAGCAGCTCAGATACGCAGTATTTT
j_call: TRBJ1-2; v_call: TRBV11-2; clone_size: NA; d_call: NA; cdr3_aa: CASSSTGPYGYTF; cdr3_nt: TGTGCCAGCAGCTCGACAGGACCCTATGGCTACACCTTC